The following is a T cell receptor (beta chain) sequence with its context. Its antigen is not known. The data belong to a study of OX40 agonist ivuxolimab in advanced cancers. Study-wide context: Each patient was given ivuxolimab into a vein every 2 weeks, at 0.01 to 10 mg/kg. Points from the study as a whole: At 0.1 to 3.0 mg/kg, CD4+ and CD8+ blood T cells expanded clonally by week 6. Some patients without response likewise showed low normalized clonal expansion.

Enrollment shut out patients with autoimmune disease history or systemic immunosuppression. The V end lost 6 bases, the J end lost 3 bases, and 9 bases lay between the germline ends. CDR1 LNHDA and CDR2 SQIVND come from the germline V gene (reference sequence). This CDR3 spans 13 amino acids. TCRdb's copy holds only in-frame clones and misses some; the assay was immunoSEQ multiplex PCR. The sample has more than 75,000 clones; around 84% are singletons. This receptor was obtained from an adult with an advanced solid tumor such as melanoma, head and neck, liver or kidney cancer. The V gene is TRBV19, the J gene TRBJ2-1; D uncertain. Material: CD4+ or CD8+ T cells sorted from blood, obtained in a trial of the OX40 agonist ivuxolimab. The CDR3 spells CASRQEFYNEQFF. The CDR3 coding sequence is TGTGCCAGTAGACAAGAATTCTACAATGAGCAGTTCTTC.